The rows below give T cell receptor beta chains drawn from one sample of a study of blood T cell repertoires in COVID-19. Repertoires were generated with immunoSEQ multiplex PCR, while TCRdb's copy carries only in-frame clones and drops some. The sample lists 160,000 or so clones, 84% occurring once. Sequencing used PBMCs or T cells enriched from blood (not recorded which). These receptors came from a woman aged 50 to 60 who had recovered from COVID-19. The CDR3 runs from the conserved cysteine through the conserved F or W. D genes are given only for firm matches. Part of the rows lack a size; the others show once, few, many or a class for expanded clones.

cdr3_nt,cdr3_aa,v_call,j_call,d_call,clone_size
TGCGCCAGCAGCTTGGGAGGTATTCCCACTGAAGCTTTCTTT,CASSLGGIPTEAFF,TRBV5-1,TRBJ1-1,.,few
TGTGCCAGCAGTTACATACGGGGGGGCACCTACGAGCAGTACTTC,CASSYIRGGTYEQYF,TRBV6-5,TRBJ2-7,TRBD2,few
TGTGCCAGCAGGAACACCAGGGGCAATCAGCCCCAGCATTTT,CASRNTRGNQPQHF,TRBV6-5,TRBJ1-5,.,once
TGCGCCAGCAGCCAAGGAGACAGGGCTTCACCCCTCCACTTT,CASSQGDRASPLHF,TRBV4-1,TRBJ1-6,TRBD1,.
TGTGCCAGCAGCTTCAGCGCTGTCCTCGCCAAAAACATTCAGTACTTC,CASSFSAVLAKNIQYF,TRBV7-8,TRBJ2-4,.,.
TGTGCCAGCAGTTTATACGGGACAGGGAGGGTAAAGCGTAACTATGGCTACACCTTC,CASSLYGTGRVKRNYGYTF,TRBV28,TRBJ1-2,TRBD1,.
TGCGCCAGTCGCCGGGACAGGGCTCAGCCCCAGCATTTT,CASRRDRAQPQHF,TRBV5-1,TRBJ1-5,TRBD1,.
TGTGCCACCAGCAGACAGGGGTACTCCTACAATGAGCAGTTCTTC,CATSRQGYSYNEQFF,TRBV15,TRBJ2-1,.,once
TGTGCCAGCACATACGGGACTCGGGCTGAAGCTTTCTTT,CASTYGTRAEAFF,TRBV12-3/TRBV12-4,TRBJ1-1,.,.
TGTGCCAGCAGCTTGTTCACATATGGCTACACCTTC,CASSLFTYGYTF,TRBV5-5,TRBJ1-2,.,once
TGTGCCAGCAGTGAAAGCGGGGTCCAAGAGACCCAGTACTTC,CASSESGVQETQYF,TRBV2,TRBJ2-5,TRBD2,.
TGTGCCAGCAGCCAGTGGACAGGGGGCTCCTACAATGAGCAGTTCTTC,CASSQWTGGSYNEQFF,TRBV4-2,TRBJ2-1,TRBD1,.
TGTGCCAGCAGCGTAGGGTACAGGAACAATCAGCCCCAGCATTTT,CASSVGYRNNQPQHF,TRBV9,TRBJ1-5,.,.
TGTGCCAGCTCCGGGACAACGAACACCGGGGAGCTGTTTTTT,CASSGTTNTGELFF,TRBV25-1,TRBJ2-2,.,.
TGTGCCAGCACCATTGGAGGATCCTACGAGCAGTACTTC,CASTIGGSYEQYF,TRBV11-1,TRBJ2-7,.,.
TGTGCCAGCAGCGTAACGAACGGGCAAGAGACCCAGTACTTC,CASSVTNGQETQYF,TRBV9,TRBJ2-5,.,once
TGTGCCAGCAGTTACTCGAGGGTCCACAGGGCCCAGCATTTT,CASSYSRVHRAQHF,TRBV6-5,TRBJ1-5,.,.
TGTGCCAGCAGTTTATCGGGCCGGACTAATGAAAAACTGTTTTTT,CASSLSGRTNEKLFF,TRBV27,TRBJ1-4,.,.
TGTGCCAGCCTTCTAAGGACTCTTGGGAGAGAGACCCAGTACTTC,CASLLRTLGRETQYF,TRBV2,TRBJ2-5,.,.
TGTGCCAGCAGTTACGAAAGACAGGGCCGGAACACTGAAGCTTTCTTT,CASSYERQGRNTEAFF,TRBV6-5,TRBJ1-1,TRBD1,.
TGCGCCAGCAGCCAGGAAGGGGGACCCACTGAAGCTTTCTTT,CASSQEGGPTEAFF,TRBV4-1,TRBJ1-1,.,.
TGTGCCAGCAGTTACGACAGACGAGCCTACGAGCAGTACTTC,CASSYDRRAYEQYF,TRBV6-6,TRBJ2-7,.,.
TGTGCCAGCAGTCTAAGACTAGCAGAGGGGCAGTACTTC,CASSLRLAEGQYF,TRBV12-3/TRBV12-4,TRBJ2-7,TRBD2,.
TGTGCCAGCAGCTTATCGGGCAGGGATAAAGAGACCCAGTACTTC,CASSLSGRDKETQYF,TRBV7-9,TRBJ2-5,.,.
TGTGCCAGCAGCTCAGGGGACGTTCGCCCTGGGGCCAACGTCCTGACTTTC,CASSSGDVRPGANVLTF,TRBV6-2/TRBV6-3,TRBJ2-6,.,.
TGTGCCAGCAGCCTTAGCGGGGGGGCTTTTAATGAGCAGTTCTTC,CASSLSGGAFNEQFF,TRBV7-9,TRBJ2-1,TRBD2,once
TGTGCCAGCAGCTTAGATGGGACTAGCCCTAATACGCAGTATTTT,CASSLDGTSPNTQYF,TRBV7-2,TRBJ2-3,TRBD2,.
TGTGCCAGTAGGGGACAGGGATCGAGTGGCTACACCTTC,CASRGQGSSGYTF,TRBV19,TRBJ1-2,TRBD1,.
TGTGCCAGCAGCTCCCAGGGGACTGGGGCCAACGTCCTGACTTTC,CASSSQGTGANVLTF,TRBV7-2,TRBJ2-6,.,.
TGTGCCTGCCGATGGCAGGGGGCTTATGGCTACACCTTC,CACRWQGAYGYTF,TRBV28,TRBJ1-2,TRBD1,.
TGCGCCAGCAGCTCCGCCGGGGGGACTCAAGATACGCAGTATTTT,CASSSAGGTQDTQYF,TRBV5-1,TRBJ2-3,TRBD2,.
TGTGCCAGCATCAGTAGCGGGAGGGGCACCTACAATGAGCAGTTCTTC,CASISSGRGTYNEQFF,TRBV28,TRBJ2-1,TRBD2,.
TGTGCCTTGGGGGACGGAGGGACTAACTATGGCTACACCTTC,CALGDGGTNYGYTF,TRBV6-4,TRBJ1-2,.,.
TGTGCCAGCAGCAACTCGGACAGGTTGAACACTGAAGCTTTCTTT,CASSNSDRLNTEAFF,TRBV4-2,TRBJ1-1,TRBD1,.
TGCAGTGCTCAGGCCGGTGCTCGGGCTTTCTTT,CSAQAGARAFF,TRBV20-1,TRBJ1-1,.,.
TGTGCCAGCAGCTCAAACAGGGCCGCGTTGCACACTGAAGCTTTCTTT,CASSSNRAALHTEAFF,TRBV7-8,TRBJ1-1,.,.
TGTGCCAGCAGTTGGAGGGCCGGGGTAAGCGAGCAGTACTTC,CASSWRAGVSEQYF,TRBV6-2/TRBV6-3,TRBJ2-7,.,.
TGTGCCAGCAGCCACGACAGGGTGCACGTCCTGACTTTC,CASSHDRVHVLTF,TRBV5-6,TRBJ2-6,TRBD1,.
TGTGCCAGCAGCTTAATCTGGACTAGCGGACAAGAGACCCAGTACTTC,CASSLIWTSGQETQYF,TRBV7-9,TRBJ2-5,TRBD2,.
TGTGCCAGCAGCGATGAGGTGCTGGGGGCGAGGGAGACCCAGTACTTC,CASSDEVLGARETQYF,TRBV7-9,TRBJ2-5,.,.
TGTGCCAGCAGCTTATCAAGGGGGCAAGCGTACAATGAGCAGTTCTTC,CASSLSRGQAYNEQFF,TRBV7-2,TRBJ2-1,TRBD1,.
TGTGCCAGCAGCCCGACGCACCTAGTACGCCCCTACGAGCAGTACTTC,CASSPTHLVRPYEQYF,TRBV7-9,TRBJ2-7,.,.
TGCGCCAGCAGCTTCGGTCCGGGACTAGCGGGAATGAGGGAGCAGTTCTTC,CASSFGPGLAGMREQFF,TRBV5-1,TRBJ2-1,TRBD2,many
TGTGCCAGCAGTGAACAAGGGAGCTCCTACGAGCAGTACTTC,CASSEQGSSYEQYF,TRBV6-1,TRBJ2-7,.,few
TGTGCCAGCAGTGAAGCCCTACAGGGTTTCTATGGCTACACCTTC,CASSEALQGFYGYTF,TRBV6-1,TRBJ1-2,.,.
TGTGCTAGCAGCTCCGTCAGGGGTCCTCAAGAGACCCAGTACTTC,CASSSVRGPQETQYF,TRBV7-7,TRBJ2-5,.,.
TGCAGTTCACACAGGGTTAGCTATGGCTACACCTTC,CSSHRVSYGYTF,TRBV29-1,TRBJ1-2,.,.
TGCGCCAGCAGCGGGGGGACAGTGAACACTGAAGCTTTCTTT,CASSGGTVNTEAFF,TRBV5-1,TRBJ1-1,TRBD1,once
TGCAGCGTTGCCAGGGGGCCCGGGGAGCTGTTTTTT,CSVARGPGELFF,TRBV29-1,TRBJ2-2,TRBD1,.
TGTGCCAGCAGCTTGGGGCACAGCAAGGGACTAGCGGGAGAGACCCAGTACTTC,CASSLGHSKGLAGETQYF,TRBV5-4,TRBJ2-5,TRBD2,once
TGTGCCAGTAGTCAGCTAGCGGGGTGGAGCAATGAGCAGTTCTTC,CASSQLAGWSNEQFF,TRBV19,TRBJ2-1,TRBD2,.
TGTGCCAGCAGCTTATCTTGGGGGGGAGAAGGCTACACCTTC,CASSLSWGGEGYTF,TRBV5-5,TRBJ1-2,.,.
TGTGCCAGTAGCGAACTAGCGGGAGGCCTGAATGAGCAGTTCTTC,CASSELAGGLNEQFF,TRBV19,TRBJ2-1,TRBD2,.
TGCGCCAGCAGTACGACTAGCGGGGGAAATGAGCAGTTCTTC,CASSTTSGGNEQFF,TRBV5-1,TRBJ2-1,TRBD2,.
TGTGCCAGCAGCTTAGTTCTAGCAGGTCAGGAGACCCAGTACTTC,CASSLVLAGQETQYF,TRBV7-2,TRBJ2-5,.,.
TGTGCCAGCAGCTTGGGAGGGAGTACCACTGAAGCTTTCTTT,CASSLGGSTTEAFF,TRBV7-9,TRBJ1-1,.,.
TGTGCCAGCAGTCAACTCGGGCCAGGGCAGCGGCCTTTAGCGGGAAACAATGAGCAGTTCTTC,CASSQLGPGQRPLAGNNEQFF,TRBV6-2/TRBV6-3,TRBJ2-1,TRBD2,.